These T cell receptor beta chains were read from a single sample in a study of T-cell memory formation after mild COVID-19. From the 5' RACE reads, TCRdb called clonotypes with MiXCR, one entry per CDR3 protein. Here the sample spans roughly 370,000 distinct CDR3 sequences, about 17% being singletons. The sequenced sample consisted of PBMCs or a T cell subset sorted from them (not recorded which). The receptors here all came from a man between 18 and 29 years old who had mild COVID-19 (a few samples of this study predate the infection). Cell type and time point are not known. Each CDR3 is given with its conserved first and last residue. The D gene is left open where the match is weak. Size is omitted from some rows. Given values are once, few, many or a class for expanded clones.

V gene	D gene	J gene	CDR3 length	clone size	CDR3 protein	CDR3 DNA
TRBV12-3/TRBV12-4	-	TRBJ2-1	17	few	CASSLTGTPTTFDEQFF	TGTGCCAGCAGTTTAACCGGGACTCCCACCACCTTCGATGAGCAGTTCTTC
TRBV6-5	-	TRBJ1-2	15	-	CASSSSGGVIYGYTF	TGTGCCAGCAGTTCGTCTGGGGGGGTGATCTATGGCTACACCTTC
TRBV6-2/TRBV6-3	-	TRBJ2-3	13	-	CASISADTDTQYF	TGTGCCAGCATAAGTGCAGACACAGATACGCAGTATTTT
TRBV5-6	-	TRBJ1-6	15	few	CASSTDGYYNSPLHF	TGTGCCAGCAGCACGGACGGATACTATAATTCACCCCTCCACTTT
TRBV7-2	TRBD1	TRBJ2-2	15	many	CASSFGTGTTGELFF	TGTGCCAGCAGCTTCGGGACAGGGACTACCGGGGAGCTGTTTTTT
TRBV9	TRBD1	TRBJ2-7	14	-	CASSGQGPSYEQYF	TGTGCCAGCAGCGGACAGGGACCCTCCTACGAGCAGTACTTC
TRBV7-2	-	TRBJ2-3	17	many	CASSLNFGGGVADTQYF	TGTGCCAGCAGCCTAAATTTTGGCGGGGGCGTTGCAGATACGCAGTATTTT
TRBV10-3	-	TRBJ2-3	13	few	CAISTGSFDTQYF	TGTGCCATCAGCACGGGGAGCTTTGATACGCAGTATTTT
TRBV9	-	TRBJ1-3	17	-	CASSVENRDTLLDTIYF	TGTGCCAGCAGCGTAGAGAACCGGGACACTCTTTTGGACACCATATATTTT
TRBV7-2	-	TRBJ1-5	15	-	CASSLLAGTYQPQHF	TGTGCCAGCAGCTTACTGGCAGGTACATATCAGCCCCAGCATTTT
TRBV27	-	TRBJ1-1	15	few	CASSFLWGRNTEAFF	TGTGCCAGCAGTTTTTTATGGGGGAGGAACACTGAAGCTTTCTTT
TRBV27	TRBD1	TRBJ2-3	13	few	CASRAQGPDTQYF	TGTGCCAGCAGAGCACAGGGGCCCGATACGCAGTATTTT
TRBV7-9	-	TRBJ2-3	14	-	CASRVEGSTDTQYF	TGTGCCAGCAGAGTCGAGGGGAGTACAGATACGCAGTATTTT
TRBV9	-	TRBJ2-1	15	few	CASSVAGDSYNEQFF	TGTGCCAGCAGCGTAGCGGGAGACTCCTACAATGAGCAGTTCTTC
TRBV4-2	-	TRBJ2-3	15	-	CASRATPTSTDTQYF	TGTGCCAGCAGGGCTACCCCGACCAGCACAGATACGCAGTATTTT
TRBV11-2	-	TRBJ1-5	13	few	CASSFFPSQPQHF	TGTGCCAGCAGCTTTTTTCCAAGTCAGCCCCAGCATTTT
TRBV5-6	-	TRBJ2-1	14	-	CASTRRDGHNEQFF	TGTGCCAGCACCCGCCGGGACGGACACAATGAGCAGTTCTTC
TRBV2	-	TRBJ2-3	13	few	CASRAGYTDTQYF	TGTGCCAGCAGGGCGGGCTACACAGATACGCAGTATTTT
TRBV7-2	-	TRBJ2-2	13	-	CASSPRRPGELFF	TGTGCCAGCAGCCCACGGCGGCCCGGGGAGCTGTTTTTT
TRBV12-3/TRBV12-4	TRBD1	TRBJ1-2	14	few	CASKRPGTGDGYTF	TGTGCCAGCAAACGTCCCGGGACAGGGGATGGCTACACCTTC
TRBV18	-	TRBJ1-2	14	few	CASSPRGLNYGYTF	TGTGCCAGCTCGCCAAGGGGTCTTAACTATGGCTACACCTTC
TRBV7-2	-	TRBJ2-5	12	many	CASSLVPETQYF	TGTGCCAGCAGCTTAGTTCCAGAGACCCAGTACTTC
TRBV12-3/TRBV12-4	-	TRBJ1-6	14	few	CASSKQGYNSPLHF	TGTGCCAGCAGCAAACAGGGATATAATTCACCCCTCCACTTT
TRBV5-1	-	TRBJ1-2	14	-	CASSLGESNYGYTF	TGCGCCAGCAGCTTGGGGGAATCTAACTATGGCTACACCTTC
TRBV7-9	-	TRBJ2-3	12	-	CASSLRANTQYF	TGTGCCAGCAGCTTAAGGGCCAATACGCAGTATTTT
TRBV7-2	TRBD1	TRBJ1-1	15	-	CASSLAGTGATEAFF	TGTGCCAGCAGCTTAGCCGGGACAGGGGCAACTGAAGCTTTCTTT
TRBV5-1	TRBD1	TRBJ1-1	16	few	CASSRQGGDWNTEAFF	TGCGCCAGCAGCCGACAGGGGGGCGATTGGAACACTGAAGCTTTCTTT
TRBV27	-	TRBJ1-5	14	-	CASSFSSYNQPQHF	TGTGCCAGCAGTTTCTCCAGTTACAATCAGCCCCAGCATTTT
TRBV3-1	-	TRBJ1-2	14	few	CASRRQDLEFGYTF	TGTGCCAGCAGACGACAGGACCTTGAGTTCGGCTACACCTTC
TRBV7-8	TRBD1	TRBJ2-3	16	-	CASSLEGQGSTDTQYF	TGTGCCAGCAGCTTAGAGGGACAGGGGTCCACAGATACGCAGTATTTT
TRBV7-3	-	TRBJ2-7	13	-	CASSLWNGYEQYF	TGTGCCAGCAGCTTATGGAACGGATACGAGCAGTACTTC
TRBV29-1	-	TRBJ1-1	13	many	CSVRGTENTEAFF	TGCAGCGTCCGCGGGACGGAGAACACTGAAGCTTTCTTT
TRBV3-1	-	TRBJ2-6	16	-	CASSHRVNSGANVLTF	TGTGCCAGCAGCCACAGGGTCAATTCCGGGGCCAACGTCCTGACTTTC
TRBV30	TRBD2	TRBJ2-3	13	many	CAWSVGGAYTQYF	TGTGCCTGGAGTGTCGGGGGGGCGTATACGCAGTATTTT
TRBV19	TRBD1	TRBJ2-5	15	few	CASTLTGVKVETQYF	TGTGCCAGTACCCTCACAGGGGTAAAGGTGGAGACCCAGTACTTC
TRBV5-1	-	TRBJ2-5	15	-	CASSPDGTPQETQYF	TGCGCCAGCAGCCCGGACGGGACACCCCAAGAGACCCAGTACTTC
TRBV5-1	TRBD2	TRBJ2-1	14	-	CASSPGGAYNEQFF	TGCGCCAGCAGCCCGGGGGGGGCCTACAATGAGCAGTTCTTC
TRBV4-3	-	TRBJ1-1	18	-	CASSQDPPPGMGNTEAFF	TGCGCCAGCAGCCAAGACCCCCCCCCGGGGATGGGGAACACTGAAGCTTTCTTT
TRBV5-6	-	TRBJ2-7	14	-	CASRATGFSYEQYF	TGTGCCAGCAGAGCCACAGGTTTCTCCTACGAGCAGTACTTC
TRBV7-2	-	TRBJ2-1	13	-	CASSLGAPLEQFF	TGTGCCAGCAGCTTAGGAGCGCCACTGGAGCAGTTCTTC
TRBV7-8	-	TRBJ2-7	14	-	CASSLGEQGYEQYF	TGTGCCAGCAGCTTAGGAGAGCAAGGCTACGAGCAGTACTTC
TRBV29-1	TRBD1	TRBJ2-3	16	few	CSVEDRDRDSTDTQYF	TGCAGCGTTGAAGACAGAGACAGGGACAGCACAGATACGCAGTATTTT
TRBV13	-	TRBJ2-7	13	-	CASSLGGMGEQYF	TGTGCCAGCAGCTTAGGGGGTATGGGAGAGCAGTACTTC
TRBV27	-	TRBJ1-3	14	-	CASSSTSSGNTIYF	TGTGCCAGCAGTTCGACCAGCTCTGGAAACACCATATATTTT
TRBV7-9	-	TRBJ2-7	16	few	CASSLALTGLGYEQYF	TGTGCCAGCAGCTTAGCCCTCACGGGGTTAGGCTACGAGCAGTACTTC
TRBV29-1	-	TRBJ2-6	14	few	CSVRTSSGANVLTF	TGCAGCGTTCGGACAAGCTCTGGGGCCAACGTCCTGACTTTC
TRBV12-3/TRBV12-4	-	TRBJ2-5	14	-	CASALWTVRETQYF	TGTGCCAGCGCCTTGTGGACAGTTCGAGAGACCCAGTACTTC
TRBV18	TRBD1	TRBJ2-7	17	-	CASSPPLPGQGMREQYF	TGTGCCAGCTCACCTCCCTTACCGGGACAGGGGATGAGGGAGCAGTACTTC
TRBV25-1	-	TRBJ2-1	14	-	CASRVGSSYNEQFF	TGTGCCAGCCGCGTGGGAAGCTCCTACAATGAGCAGTTCTTC
TRBV7-2	-	TRBJ1-1	15	few	CASSSSLDRNTEAFF	TGTGCCAGCAGCTCCTCGCTGGATAGGAACACTGAAGCTTTCTTT
TRBV3-1	-	TRBJ2-2	15	few	CASSQENSLTGELFF	TGTGCCAGCAGCCAAGAAAACAGTCTCACCGGGGAGCTGTTTTTT
TRBV6-5	-	TRBJ1-6	13	few	CAATEGYNSPLHF	TGTGCAGCGACAGAAGGCTATAATTCACCCCTCCACTTT
TRBV12-3/TRBV12-4	-	TRBJ1-5	13	few	CASSFGTNQPQHF	TGTGCCAGCAGTTTTGGGACTAATCAGCCCCAGCATTTT